This passage covers 5 T cell receptor beta chains from one sample sequenced in a study of blood T cell repertoires in COVID-19 (dated by TCRdb to 2019 to 2021). Library method: the immunoSEQ multiplex PCR assay. TCRdb provides this immuneACCESS table in a form limited to in-frame rearrangements. Some clones are lacking; in checked studies, under half of them reflect an unresolved V gene, and why the rest are absent is not known. The sample contains some 350,000 clones, around 80% of them found a single time. Around 3% of the sample goes to the ten largest clones. Sequenced material: peripheral blood. All receptors derive from a young man with active or convalescent COVID-19.

The rearrangement joins TRBV18 to TRBJ2-1, with a tentative D call TRBD2 (5 bases). Trimming pared 5 bases from V and 1 base from J, leaving 12 bases between. This CDR3 is 15 amino acids long. The germline CDR1 and CDR2 sequences are KGHSH and LQKENI. The CDR3 DNA follows: TGTGCCAGCTCATCTGGACGGGAATCCTACAATGAGCAGTTCTTC. It codes for CASSSGRESYNEQFF.

Worth noting for this clone: The sample has other DNA sequences that encode this CDR3 too. V gene TRBV29-1 combines with J gene TRBJ1-6; 11 nucleotides match TRBD1. Germline loops: CDR1 SQVTM, CDR2 ANQGSEA. This CDR3 comprises 13 residues. J was trimmed by 7 bases and V by 7 bases; bases with no gene match: 3. The CDR3 loop is CSAGQGGNSPLHF. The DNA for the CDR3 is TGCAGCGCGGGACAGGGGGGCAATTCACCCCTCCACTTT.

Comment on this clone: The sample holds other DNA sequences that translate to the same CDR3. This chain joins TRBV19 and TRBJ2-7; D gene uncertain. Germline V lookup: CDR1 LNHDA, CDR2 SQIVND (reference sequence). Trimming removed 3 bases at V and 0 bases at J, with 6 bases between. This CDR3 spans 13 amino acids. The DNA of the CDR3 is TGTGCCAGTAGTATTCCCGGCTCCTACGAGCAGTACTTC. It translates to CASSIPGSYEQYF.

Points on this clone: In the same sample, other DNA sequences code for this CDR3. The V call is TRBV18, the J call TRBJ1-1, with D perhaps matching TRBD1 (6 bases). Deletions cut 3 bases from V and 3 bases from J, with 8 bases between. Germline V gene lookup returns CDR1 KGHSH and CDR2 LQKENI. This CDR3 contains 13 residues. CDR3 sequence: CASSPGQDTEAFF. The CDR3 region has the DNA TGTGCCAGCTCACCGGGACAAGACACTGAAGCTTTCTTT. The full variable domain, its missing parts supplied by reference TRBV18 and TRBJ1-1, is NAGVMQNPRHLVRRRGQEARLRCSPMKGHSHVYWYRQLPEEGLKFMVYLQKENIIDESGMPKERFSAEFPKEGPSILRIQQVVRGDSAAYFCASSPGQDTEAFFGQGTRLTVV.

The chain is built from TRBV7-9 and TRBJ2-2; a weak D match, TRBD2 (5 bases). Germline loops: CDR1 SEHNR, CDR2 FQNEAQ (reference sequence). The CDR3 consists of 16 residues. V was shortened by 5 bases and J by 4 bases, with 17 bases between the two germline ends. The CDR3 is CASSPPGGPGTGELFF. The DNA of the CDR3 is TGTGCCAGCAGCCCCCCCGGAGGCCCGGGCACCGGGGAGCTGTTTTTT.